Listed here are 14 T cell receptor beta chains from one sample, sequenced in a study of shared clonotypes between healthy human individuals. Profiling relied on immunoSEQ multiplex PCR, and the TCRdb table lists in-frame clones only, not all of them. Here the sample spans millions of clones, 85% to 95% being singletons. Source material: naive CD4+ T cells from PBMCs. Documented subset: CD45RA+ positively selected. The receptor source for this set is a man aged 18-30 years in good health. Some clones in this sample may be carry-over from other donors' samples.

J is TRBJ1-2 and V is TRBV14; no reliable D call. Germline CDR1 is SGHDN and CDR2 is FVKESK. CDR3 length: 14 amino acids. Trimming stripped 4 bases from V and 3 bases from J, with 12 bases between. CDR3 residues: CASSLFPRDYGYTF. CDR3 DNA sequence: TGTGCCAGCAGCCTTTTCCCCCGGGACTATGGCTACACCTTC.

The genes are TRBV29-1 and TRBJ2-7, with 7 positions matching TRBD2. Germline lookup yields CDR1 SQVTM and CDR2 ANQGSEA. V lost 3 bases to trimming and J lost 0 bases; unmatched junction nucleotides: 5. The CDR3 length is 14 residues. Here the CDR3 DNA reads TGCAGCGTTGAGTCCCCGGGAGGCTCCTACGAGCAGTACTTC. Its protein is CSVESPGGSYEQYF.

The chain couples TRBV28 to TRBJ2-5; no clear D. This CDR3 is built from 17 residues. Per the germline V gene, CDR1 is MDHEN and CDR2 is SYDVKM. The V end was cut by 2 bases, the J end by 6 bases, with 22 bases between. CDR3 in DNA: TGTGCCAGCAGTTTAGTCTCGGTCTACCCTGTCGGAAAGACCCAGTACTTC. Encoded protein: CASSLVSVYPVGKTQYF.

This chain uses TRBV7-3 with TRBJ2-1; D remains ambiguous. From germline, CDR1 is SGHTA and CDR2 FQGTGA. This CDR3 region has 14 residues. Trimming took 2 bases from V and 8 from J, leaving 13 bases between them. In DNA form, the CDR3 reads TGTGCCAGCAGCTTATTCGCTTTGGCCTATGAGCAGTTCTTC. Protein sequence: CASSLFALAYEQFF. Looking up the rest from reference TRBV7-3 and TRBJ2-1 gives the full variable domain: GAGVSQTPSNKVTEKGKYVELRCDPISGHTALYWYRQSLGQGPEFLIYFQGTGAADDSGLPNDRFFAVRPEGSVSTLKIQRTERGDSAVYLCASSLFALAYEQFFGPGTRLTVL.

Comment on this clone: This sample also contains other DNA sequences that code for the same CDR3. The chain's CDR3 is CAWSVRSEAFF. The CDR3 DNA reads as TGTGCCTGGAGTGTAAGGTCTGAAGCTTTCTTT. The gene calls are TRBV30 and TRBJ1-1; no firm D call. The CDR3 has 11 amino acids. CDR1 is GTSNPN and CDR2 is SVGIG in the germline V gene (reference sequence). Trimming pared 0 bases from V and 6 bases from J, leaving 5 bases between.

V and J are TRBV5-4 and TRBJ2-5; no definite D call. The CDR3 has 14 residues. Germline V gene sequence: CDR1 SGHNT, CDR2 YYREEE (reference sequence). The germline V and J ends were trimmed by 4 bases and 2 bases, with 12 bases remaining between them. The CDR3 loop is CASSRRSGQETQYF. CDR3 DNA: TGTGCCAGCAGCCGCCGATCTGGTCAAGAGACCCAGTACTTC.

This chain connects TRBV6-1 to TRBJ1-5, with D perhaps TRBD1 (6 bases). Germline V gene sequence: CDR1 MNHNS, CDR2 SASEGT. Trimming removed 3 bases from V and 6 bases from J, with 12 bases in between. CDR3 length: 14 amino acids. This CDR3 is CASSDQTGRQPQHF. DNA for the CDR3: TGTGCCAGCAGTGACCAAACAGGGCGTCAGCCCCAGCATTTT.

The sample holds a few counts of this clone. The rearrangement links TRBV11-2 to TRBJ1-1; D is unresolved. Per the germline V gene, CDR1 is SGHAT and CDR2 is FQNNGV. The CDR3 runs to 12 residues. The V end lost 0 bases, the J end lost 10 bases, and 9 bases lay between the germline ends. The CDR3 bases are TGTGCCAGCAGCTTAGATAGGGTGATAGCTTTCTTT. Translated, it gives CASSLDRVIAFF.

The chain employs TRBV5-1 and TRBJ2-3; D not certain. CDR3 size: 14 residues. The germline gives CDR1 SGHRS, CDR2 YFSETQ. Trimming took off 0 bases at V and 2 bases at J, with 7 bases between the two ends. The CDR3 protein is CASSLEWATDTQYF. CDR3 bases: TGCGCCAGCAGCTTGGAGTGGGCCACAGATACGCAGTATTTT. The entire variable domain, with the rest obtained from reference TRBV5-1 and TRBJ2-3, is as follows: KAGVTQTPRYLIKTRGQQVTLSCSPISGHRSVSWYQQTPGQGLQFLFEYFSETQRNKGNFPGRFSGRQFSNSRSEMNVSTLELGDSALYLCASSLEWATDTQYFGPGTRLTVL.

The genes are TRBV6-5 and TRBJ1-6; 9 bases line up with TRBD1. Germline assignment: CDR1 MNHEY and CDR2 SVGAGI. V trimming: 11 bases; J trimming: 10 bases; junction bases outside the gene matches: 12. The CDR3 is 14 amino acids. DNA for the CDR3: TGTGCCGCGGGGAACAGGGGGCTTAGATCACCCCTCCACTTT. This codes for CAAGNRGLRSPLHF.

Points on this clone: Other DNA sequences from this sample encode an identical CDR3 as well. The chain is built from TRBV13 and TRBJ2-3, with 8 bases identical to TRBD1. The CDR3 extends over 15 amino acids. Germline V gene sequence: CDR1 PRHDT, CDR2 FYEKMQ (reference sequence). Unmatched junction bases numbered 4, after V lost 5 bases and J lost 0 bases. This CDR3 reads CASSPRTGSTDTQYF. CDR3 bases: TGTGCCAGCAGCCCACGGACAGGGAGCACAGATACGCAGTATTTT. The full variable domain, in which reference TRBV13 and TRBJ2-3 provide the parts outside the CDR3, is AAGVIQSPRHLIKEKRETATLKCYPIPRHDTVYWYQQGPGQDPQFLISFYEKMQSDKGSIPDRFSAQQFSDYHSELNMSSLELGDSALYFCASSPRTGSTDTQYFGPGTRLTVL.

This chain's CDR3 is CASRNLAGSTYNEQFF. CDR3 sequence (DNA): TGTGCCAGCAGAAATTTAGCGGGATCAACGTACAATGAGCAGTTCTTC. J is TRBJ2-1 and V is TRBV27, with 8 bases matching TRBD2. CDR1 is MNHEY and CDR2 is SMNVEV in the germline V gene (reference sequence). The CDR3 has 16 residues. Trimming took 6 bases from V and 4 from J; bases not matched to a gene: 11.

This clone has a single count. V gene TRBV11-3 combines with J gene TRBJ2-3, with a possible D match to TRBD1 (6 bases). CDR1 is SGHNT and CDR2 is YENEEA in the germline V gene. V was cut by 4 bases and J by 1 base, with 15 bases left in between. This CDR3 has 16 amino acids. The CDR3 here is CASSSDDRPGTDTQYF. For the CDR3, the DNA is TGTGCCAGCAGCTCCGACGACAGGCCCGGCACAGATACGCAGTATTTT.

For this clone: At one boundary the junction diverges from the germline segment, which might be a read error. The V and J genes are TRBV27 and TRBJ2-1; D is ambiguous. This CDR3 has 12 amino acids. CDR1 MNHEY and CDR2 SMNVEV come from the germline V gene (reference sequence). The CDR3 coding sequence is TGTGCCAGCAGTTTATCCTCCAATGAGCAGTTCTTC. Protein product: CASSLSSNEQFF.